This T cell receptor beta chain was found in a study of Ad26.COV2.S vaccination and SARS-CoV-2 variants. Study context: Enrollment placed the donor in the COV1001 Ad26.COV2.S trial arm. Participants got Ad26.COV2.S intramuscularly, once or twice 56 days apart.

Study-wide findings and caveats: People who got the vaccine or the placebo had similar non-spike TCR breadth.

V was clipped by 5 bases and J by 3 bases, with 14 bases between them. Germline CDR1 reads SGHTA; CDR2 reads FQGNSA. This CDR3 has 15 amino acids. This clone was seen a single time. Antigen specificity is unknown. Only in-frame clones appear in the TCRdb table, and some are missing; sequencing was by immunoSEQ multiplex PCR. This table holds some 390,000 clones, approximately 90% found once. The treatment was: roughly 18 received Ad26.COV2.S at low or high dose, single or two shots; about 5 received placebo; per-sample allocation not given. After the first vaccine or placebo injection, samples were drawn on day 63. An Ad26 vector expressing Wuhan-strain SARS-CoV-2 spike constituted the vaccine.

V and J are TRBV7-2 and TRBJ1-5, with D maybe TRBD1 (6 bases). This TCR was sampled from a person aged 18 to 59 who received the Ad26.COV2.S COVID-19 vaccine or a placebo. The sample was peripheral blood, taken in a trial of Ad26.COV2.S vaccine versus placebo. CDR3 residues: CASSQGGGNNQPQHF. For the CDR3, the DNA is TGTGCCAGCAGCCAGGGAGGGGGGAACAATCAGCCCCAGCATTTT.